These T cell receptor beta chains were read from a single sample in a study of OX40 agonist ivuxolimab in advanced cancers. This table comes from immunoSEQ multiplex PCR, and its TCRdb copy is limited to in-frame clones, with some not included. This repertoire shows about 61,000 clones, about 88% found once; its top ten account for 18%. This material consisted of CD4+ or CD8+ T cells sorted from blood, taken in a trial of the OX40 agonist ivuxolimab. The receptors originated from an adult with an advanced solid tumor such as melanoma, head and neck, liver or kidney cancer. The CDR3 runs from the conserved cysteine through the conserved F or W. D genes are given only for firm matches. The size of a clone is reported for some rows only, either as once, few or many, or as a class for expanded clones.

v_call: TRBV4-3
clone_size: .
d_call: .
j_call: TRBJ2-1
cdr3_nt: TGCGCCAGCAGCCAAGAAGGGGGGAGAGGCAATGAGCAGTTCTTC
cdr3_aa: CASSQEGGRGNEQFF

v_call: TRBV4-3
clone_size: .
d_call: .
j_call: TRBJ2-3
cdr3_nt: TGCGCCAGCAGCCAAATTTACGGCGGATTCACAGATACGCAGTATTTT
cdr3_aa: CASSQIYGGFTDTQYF

v_call: TRBV7-8
clone_size: .
d_call: TRBD1
j_call: TRBJ1-5
cdr3_nt: TGTGCCAGCAGCTTAGGGCGACAGGGTCCCGCTCAGCCCCAGCATTTT
cdr3_aa: CASSLGRQGPAQPQHF

v_call: TRBV4-1
clone_size: .
d_call: TRBD2
j_call: TRBJ2-7
cdr3_nt: TGCGCCAGCAGCCAAGGATCTCGCGGGAGCTCCTACGAGCAGTACTTC
cdr3_aa: CASSQGSRGSSYEQYF

v_call: TRBV6-6
clone_size: .
d_call: TRBD1
j_call: TRBJ2-3
cdr3_nt: TGTGCCAGCGGGGGACAGCGCACAGATACGCAGTATTTT
cdr3_aa: CASGGQRTDTQYF

v_call: TRBV30
clone_size: .
d_call: .
j_call: TRBJ2-2
cdr3_nt: TGTGCCTGTCCCGGGGGAGTCGGGGAGCTGTTTTTT
cdr3_aa: CACPGGVGELFF

v_call: TRBV9
clone_size: once
d_call: TRBD1
j_call: TRBJ1-5
cdr3_nt: TGTGCCAGCAGCCTCGGACAGGACAATCAGCCCCAGCATTTT
cdr3_aa: CASSLGQDNQPQHF

v_call: TRBV28
clone_size: .
d_call: TRBD1
j_call: TRBJ1-5
cdr3_nt: TGTGCCAGCAGACCTCTGGGCAGGGGGCGAGAGCCCCAGCATTTT
cdr3_aa: CASRPLGRGREPQHF

v_call: TRBV4-1
clone_size: .
d_call: TRBD2
j_call: TRBJ2-1
cdr3_nt: TGCGCCAGCAGAGGACTAGCGGGTACTTACAATGAGCAGTTCTTC
cdr3_aa: CASRGLAGTYNEQFF

v_call: TRBV6-6
clone_size: .
d_call: .
j_call: TRBJ2-7
cdr3_nt: TGTGCCAGCAGTTACGAGGCTTTAACACTACCCCAGCAGTACTTC
cdr3_aa: CASSYEALTLPQQYF

v_call: TRBV4-1
clone_size: .
d_call: .
j_call: TRBJ2-7
cdr3_nt: TGCGCCAGCAGCCAAATGGGTTACGAGCAGTACTTC
cdr3_aa: CASSQMGYEQYF

v_call: TRBV5-6
clone_size: .
d_call: TRBD2
j_call: TRBJ2-3
cdr3_nt: TGTGCCAGCAGTCAGCGGGAGGTAGATACGCAGTATTTT
cdr3_aa: CASSQREVDTQYF

v_call: TRBV11-2
clone_size: .
d_call: .
j_call: TRBJ1-1
cdr3_nt: TGTGCCAGCAGCTTAGATATCACCACTGAAGCTTTCTTT
cdr3_aa: CASSLDITTEAFF

v_call: TRBV13
clone_size: .
d_call: .
j_call: TRBJ2-3
cdr3_nt: TGTGCCAGCAGCTCGCAGACGGCCGCGGGAGATACGCAGTATTTT
cdr3_aa: CASSSQTAAGDTQYF

v_call: TRBV27
clone_size: .
d_call: .
j_call: TRBJ1-2
cdr3_nt: TGTGCCAGCAGTCCAGGGACAAGGACCATCTATGGCTACACCTTC
cdr3_aa: CASSPGTRTIYGYTF

v_call: TRBV28
clone_size: .
d_call: .
j_call: TRBJ2-7
cdr3_nt: TGTGCCAGCAGTTCGCGCCTAGGGGGGTTAGAGTCCTACGAGCAGTACTTC
cdr3_aa: CASSSRLGGLESYEQYF

v_call: TRBV6-5
clone_size: .
d_call: .
j_call: TRBJ1-1
cdr3_nt: TGTGCCAGCGGACCGCTGGGGGAGGTTGAAGCTTTCTTT
cdr3_aa: CASGPLGEVEAFF

v_call: TRBV11-2
clone_size: .
d_call: .
j_call: TRBJ2-1
cdr3_nt: TGTGCCAGCAGCTGGGGACCGTCCTACAATGAGCAGTTCTTC
cdr3_aa: CASSWGPSYNEQFF

v_call: TRBV7-8
clone_size: .
d_call: TRBD1
j_call: TRBJ2-4
cdr3_nt: TGTGCCAGCAGCAGTAACAGGGGCGTAAACATTCAGTACTTC
cdr3_aa: CASSSNRGVNIQYF

v_call: TRBV2
clone_size: .
d_call: .
j_call: TRBJ2-7
cdr3_nt: TGTGCCAGCAGTGAAGAGGAGGATTCCTACGAGCAGTACTTC
cdr3_aa: CASSEEEDSYEQYF

v_call: TRBV6-5
clone_size: .
d_call: TRBD1
j_call: TRBJ2-7
cdr3_nt: TGTGCCAGCAGTTATTGGACAGGCTACGAGCAGTACTTC
cdr3_aa: CASSYWTGYEQYF

v_call: TRBV9
clone_size: .
d_call: .
j_call: TRBJ1-3
cdr3_nt: TGTGCCAGCAGCGTAGGGGATCCCGGAAACACCATATATTTT
cdr3_aa: CASSVGDPGNTIYF

v_call: TRBV4-2
clone_size: .
d_call: .
j_call: TRBJ1-3
cdr3_nt: TGTGCCAGCAGCCAACCAAACGACGGAAACACCATATATTTT
cdr3_aa: CASSQPNDGNTIYF

v_call: TRBV10-3
clone_size: .
d_call: .
j_call: TRBJ1-4
cdr3_nt: TGTGCCATCAGTGAGTCGGTAGGGCCAGAGGAGAAACTGTTTTTT
cdr3_aa: CAISESVGPEEKLFF

v_call: TRBV7-3
clone_size: .
d_call: TRBD2
j_call: TRBJ2-1
cdr3_nt: TGTGCCAGCAGCCCACTAGCGGGAGGGCGTGGTGAGCAGTTCTTC
cdr3_aa: CASSPLAGGRGEQFF

v_call: TRBV19
clone_size: .
d_call: .
j_call: TRBJ1-5
cdr3_nt: TGTGCCAGTAATGAGAGCCTCTGGGTAGAGCCCCAGCATTTT
cdr3_aa: CASNESLWVEPQHF

v_call: TRBV5-6
clone_size: few
d_call: TRBD1
j_call: TRBJ1-1
cdr3_nt: TGTGCCAGCAGCTGGACAGGGGGAGACACTGAAGCTTTCTTT
cdr3_aa: CASSWTGGDTEAFF

v_call: TRBV7-9
clone_size: .
d_call: .
j_call: TRBJ1-1
cdr3_nt: TGTGCCAGCAGCTACCGATTCCTGAACACTGAAGCTTTCTTT
cdr3_aa: CASSYRFLNTEAFF

v_call: TRBV18
clone_size: .
d_call: .
j_call: TRBJ2-5
cdr3_nt: TGTGCCAGCTCACACCCTCGGCAGCCGGAAGAGACCCAGTACTTC
cdr3_aa: CASSHPRQPEETQYF